This TCR beta chain emerged from a study of response to subunit inactivated influenza vaccine. TCRdb reanalysed the RT-PCR reads using MiXCR and keeps one entry per CDR3 protein. The repertoire holds about half a million distinct CDR3 sequences, roughly 27% seen once, with about 1.9% in the top ten. This CDR3 region has 17 residues. Germline V lookup: CDR1 SGHRS, CDR2 YFSETQ. Trimming removed 3 bases from V and 5 bases from J, with 23 bases in between. This clonotype has at least ten counts. The receptor was derived from a man aged 45 to 65 who received an inactivated influenza vaccine. The genes are TRBV5-1 and TRBJ2-5; D may be TRBD1 (6 bases). The input for sequencing was CD4+ T cells sorted from PBMCs, taken more than 4 days after vaccination. CDR3: CASSSSPATGGRETQYF. The CDR3 coding sequence is TGCGCCAGCAGCTCATCTCCTGCGACAGGCGGAAGGGAGACCCAGTACTTC.